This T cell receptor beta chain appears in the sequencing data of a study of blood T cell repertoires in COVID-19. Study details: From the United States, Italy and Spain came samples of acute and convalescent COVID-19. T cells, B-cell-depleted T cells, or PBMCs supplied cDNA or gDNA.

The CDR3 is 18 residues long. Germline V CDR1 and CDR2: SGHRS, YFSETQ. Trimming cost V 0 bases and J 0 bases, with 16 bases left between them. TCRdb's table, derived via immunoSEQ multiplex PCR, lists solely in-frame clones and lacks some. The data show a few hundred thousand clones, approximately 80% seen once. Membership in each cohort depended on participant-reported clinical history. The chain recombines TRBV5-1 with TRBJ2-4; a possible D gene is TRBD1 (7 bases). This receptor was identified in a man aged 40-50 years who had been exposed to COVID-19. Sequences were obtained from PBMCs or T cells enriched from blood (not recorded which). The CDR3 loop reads CASSLGHQGGTAKNIQYF. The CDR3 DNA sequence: TGCGCCAGCAGCTTGGGTCATCAGGGGGGTACAGCCAAAAACATTCAGTACTTC.